The clone carrying this T cell receptor (beta chain) was seen many times. The entry originates in a study of CD8+CD57+ T cells in acquired aplastic anemia. All sequencing subjects had displayed CD8+CD57+ cell expansion on flow cytometry. Both TCR beta VDJ combination and CDR3 sequence profiling were carried out. Genomic DNA was the template for this profiling. TCRdb independently ran MiXCR on the reads; one entry per CDR3 protein. The repertoire holds 200,000 to 250,000 distinct CDR3 sequences, with approximately 65% as singletons. V gave up 5 bases and J gave up 2 bases; unmatched junction bases: 4. Per germline, CDR1 LGHNA and CDR2 YNFKEQ. The CDR3 covers 15 residues.

The gene calls are TRBV4-2 and TRBJ2-2; 8 bases map to TRBD1. This receptor was taken from a human donor with aplastic anemia. Sequences were obtained from sorted CD4+, CD8+, or CD8+CD57+ T cells (not recorded which) from PBMCs. CDR3 protein: CASSVGQGNTGELFF. The CDR3 nucleotides read TGTGCCAGCAGCGTAGGACAGGGAAACACCGGGGAGCTGTTTTTT.